The present TCR beta chain was sequenced within a study of STAT5B mutations in CD4+ large granular lymphocyte leukemia. Libraries were prepared by immunoSEQ multiplex PCR; TCRdb keeps only in-frame clonotypes and omits some of them. The profile shows roughly 19,000 clones, roughly three quarters of them singletons. V lost 1 base and J lost 0, with 19 bases in between. Germline V gives CDR1 LGHNA, CDR2 YNFKEQ. This CDR3 region has 19 residues. The chain is built from TRBV4-2 and TRBJ2-4, with a possible D match to TRBD1 (5 bases). This sequence originates from a human donor in good health. Sequencing used CD4+ T cells from blood buffy coats. The CDR3 spells CASSQGFAGMVSAKNIQYF. CDR3 bases: TGTGCCAGCAGCCAAGGGTTCGCAGGGATGGTGTCAGCCAAAAACATTCAGTACTTC.